This T cell receptor (beta chain) was recorded in a study of OX40 agonist ivuxolimab in advanced cancers. Profiled with immunoSEQ multiplex PCR; TCRdb holds only in-frame clones, not every one. The data show around 88,000 clones, with about 91% seen just once and 0.51% held by the top ten. Germline V CDR1 and CDR2: SGHAT, FQNNGV. CDR3 size: 16 residues. Trimming at V came to 5 bases and at J to 10 bases, leaving 16 bases not matched to a gene. The specimen comprised CD4+ or CD8+ T cells sorted from blood, sampled in a trial of the OX40 agonist ivuxolimab. This rearrangement joins TRBV11-2 to TRBJ2-1; 8 bases map to TRBD2. The source of this sequence is an adult with an advanced solid tumor such as melanoma, head and neck, liver or kidney cancer. The CDR3 sequence: CASSPAGVRQIGEQFF. CDR3 DNA: TGTGCCAGCAGCCCAGCGGGGGTCCGCCAAATTGGGGAGCAGTTCTTC.